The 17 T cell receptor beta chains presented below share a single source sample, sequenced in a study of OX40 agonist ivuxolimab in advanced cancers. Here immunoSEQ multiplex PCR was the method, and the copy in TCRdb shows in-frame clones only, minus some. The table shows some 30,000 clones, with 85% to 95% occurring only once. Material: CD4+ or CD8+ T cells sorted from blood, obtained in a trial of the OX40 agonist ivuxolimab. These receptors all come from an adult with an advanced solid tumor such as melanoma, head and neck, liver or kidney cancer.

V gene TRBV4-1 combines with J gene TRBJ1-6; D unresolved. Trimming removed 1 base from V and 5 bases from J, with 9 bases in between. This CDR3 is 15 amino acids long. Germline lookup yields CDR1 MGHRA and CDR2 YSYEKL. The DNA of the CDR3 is TGCGCCAGCAGCCAAGGAGCCGGGGATAATTCACCCCTCCACTTT. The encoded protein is CASSQGAGDNSPLHF.

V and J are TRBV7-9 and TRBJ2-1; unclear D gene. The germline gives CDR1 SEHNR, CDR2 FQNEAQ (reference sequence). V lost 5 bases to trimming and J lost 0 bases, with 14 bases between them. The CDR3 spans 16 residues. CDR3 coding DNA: TGTGCCAGCAGCCCCAGTTCTATGGGCTCCTACAATGAGCAGTTCTTC. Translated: CASSPSSMGSYNEQFF. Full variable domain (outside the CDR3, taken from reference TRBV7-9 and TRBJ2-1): DTGVSQNPRHKITKRGQNVTFRCDPISEHNRLYWYRQTLGQGPEFLTYFQNEAQLEKSRLLSDRFSAERPKGSFSTLEIQRTEQGDSAMYLCASSPSSMGSYNEQFFGPGTRLTVL.

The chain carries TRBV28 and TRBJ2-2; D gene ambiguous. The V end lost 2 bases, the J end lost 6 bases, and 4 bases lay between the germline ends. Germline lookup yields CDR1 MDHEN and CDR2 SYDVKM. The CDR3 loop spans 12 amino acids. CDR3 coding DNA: TGTGCCAGCAGTTTAGTGGCCGGGGAGCTGTTTTTT. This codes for CASSLVAGELFF.

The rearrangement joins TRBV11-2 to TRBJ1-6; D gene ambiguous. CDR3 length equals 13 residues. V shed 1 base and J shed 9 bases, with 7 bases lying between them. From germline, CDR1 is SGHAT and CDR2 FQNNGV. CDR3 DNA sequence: TGTGCCAGCAGCTTAGGACTCGGTTCACCCCTCCACTTT. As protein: CASSLGLGSPLHF.

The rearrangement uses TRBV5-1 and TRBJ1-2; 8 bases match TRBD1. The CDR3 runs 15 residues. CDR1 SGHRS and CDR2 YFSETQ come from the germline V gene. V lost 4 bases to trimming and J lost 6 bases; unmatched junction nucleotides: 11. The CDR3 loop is CASSTGQGGWDGYTF. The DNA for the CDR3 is TGCGCCAGCAGCACTGGACAGGGAGGGTGGGATGGCTACACCTTC.

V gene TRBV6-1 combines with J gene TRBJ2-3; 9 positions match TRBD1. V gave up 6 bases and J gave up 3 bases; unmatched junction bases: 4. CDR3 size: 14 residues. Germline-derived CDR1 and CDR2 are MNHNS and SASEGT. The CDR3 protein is CASRGQGSTDTQYF. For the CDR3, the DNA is TGTGCCAGCAGGGGACAGGGTTCTACAGATACGCAGTATTTT.

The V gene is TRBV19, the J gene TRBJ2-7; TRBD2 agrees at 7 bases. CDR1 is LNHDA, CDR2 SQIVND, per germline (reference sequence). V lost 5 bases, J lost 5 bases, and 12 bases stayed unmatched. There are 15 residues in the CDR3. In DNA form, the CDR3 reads TGTGCCAGTAGTTTATCGGGAGGCGGCCCCAACGAGCAGTACGTC. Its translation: CASSLSGGGPNEQYV.

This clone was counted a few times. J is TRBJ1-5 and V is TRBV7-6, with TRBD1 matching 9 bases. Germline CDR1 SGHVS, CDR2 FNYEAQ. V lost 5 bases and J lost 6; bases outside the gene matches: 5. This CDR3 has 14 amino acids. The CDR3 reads CASSPSQGAQPQHF. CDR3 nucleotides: TGTGCCAGCAGCCCCTCACAGGGGGCTCAGCCCCAGCATTTT.

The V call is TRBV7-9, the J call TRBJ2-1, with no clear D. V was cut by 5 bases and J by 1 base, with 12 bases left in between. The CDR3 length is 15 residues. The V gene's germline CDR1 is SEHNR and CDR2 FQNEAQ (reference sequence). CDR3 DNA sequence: TGTGCCAGCAGCAATAAAGGCAAATCCTACAATGAGCAGTTCTTC. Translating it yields CASSNKGKSYNEQFF.

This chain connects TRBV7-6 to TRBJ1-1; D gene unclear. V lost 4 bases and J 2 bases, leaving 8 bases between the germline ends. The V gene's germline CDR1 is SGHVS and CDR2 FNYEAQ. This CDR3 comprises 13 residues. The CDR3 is CASSSTENTEAFF. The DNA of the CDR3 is TGTGCCAGCAGCTCTACAGAAAACACTGAAGCTTTCTTT. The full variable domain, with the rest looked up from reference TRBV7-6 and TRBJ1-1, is GAGVSQSPRYKVTKRGQDVALRCDPISGHVSLYWYRQALGQGPEFLTYFNYEAQQDKSGLPNDRFSAERPEGSISTLTIQRTEQRDSAMYRCASSSTENTEAFFGQGTRLTVV.

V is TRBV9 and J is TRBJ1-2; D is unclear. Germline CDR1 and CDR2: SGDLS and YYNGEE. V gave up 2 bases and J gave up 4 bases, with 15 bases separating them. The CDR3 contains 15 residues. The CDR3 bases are TGTGCCAGCAGCGTTGAGGGTACCTCCCCCTATGGCTACACCTTC. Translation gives CASSVEGTSPYGYTF. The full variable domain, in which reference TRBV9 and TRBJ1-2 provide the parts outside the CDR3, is DSGVTQTPKHLITATGQRVTLRCSPRSGDLSVYWYQQSLDQGLQFLIQYYNGEERAKGNILERFSAQQFPDLHSELNLSSLELGDSALYFCASSVEGTSPYGYTFGSGTRLTVV.

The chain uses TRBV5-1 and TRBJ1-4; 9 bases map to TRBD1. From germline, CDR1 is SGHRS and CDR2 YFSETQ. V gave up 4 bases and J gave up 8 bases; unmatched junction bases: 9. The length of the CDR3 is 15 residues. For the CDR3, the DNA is TGCGCCAGCAGCGCTACAGGGGGCCGGAACGAAAAACTGTTTTTT. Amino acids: CASSATGGRNEKLFF.

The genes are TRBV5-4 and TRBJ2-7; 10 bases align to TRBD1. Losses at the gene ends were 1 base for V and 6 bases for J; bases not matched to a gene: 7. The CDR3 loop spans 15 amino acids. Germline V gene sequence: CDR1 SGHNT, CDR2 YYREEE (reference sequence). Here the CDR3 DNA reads TGTGCCAGCAGCTTGACGACAGGGGGCCTTGCCGAGCAGTACTTC. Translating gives CASSLTTGGLAEQYF.

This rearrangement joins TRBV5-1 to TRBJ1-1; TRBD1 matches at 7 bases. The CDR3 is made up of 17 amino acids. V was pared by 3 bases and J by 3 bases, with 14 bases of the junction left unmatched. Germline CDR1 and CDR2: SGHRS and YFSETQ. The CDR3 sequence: CASSSPTGVGRHTEAFF. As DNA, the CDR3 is TGCGCCAGCAGCTCGCCAACAGGGGTTGGAAGGCACACTGAAGCTTTCTTT.

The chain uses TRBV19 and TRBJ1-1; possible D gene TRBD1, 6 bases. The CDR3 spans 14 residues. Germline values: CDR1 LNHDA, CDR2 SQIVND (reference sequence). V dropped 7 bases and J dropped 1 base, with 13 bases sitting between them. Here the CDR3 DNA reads TGTGCCAGTATCGGTAGGACAGCGAACACTGAAGCTTTCTTT. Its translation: CASIGRTANTEAFF.

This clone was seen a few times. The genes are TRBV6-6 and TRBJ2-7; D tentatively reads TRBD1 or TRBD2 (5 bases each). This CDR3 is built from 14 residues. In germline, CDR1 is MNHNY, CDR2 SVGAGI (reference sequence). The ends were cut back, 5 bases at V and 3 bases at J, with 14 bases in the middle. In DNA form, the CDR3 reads TGTGCCAGCAGTCGGGACCGGAATCTCTACGAGCAGTACGTC. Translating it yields CASSRDRNLYEQYV.

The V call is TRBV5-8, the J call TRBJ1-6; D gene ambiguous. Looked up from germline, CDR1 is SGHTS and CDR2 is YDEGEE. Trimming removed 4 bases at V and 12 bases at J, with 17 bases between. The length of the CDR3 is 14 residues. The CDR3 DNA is TGTGCCAGCAGCGGAGGAATTACCGGGAAACCCCTCCACTTT. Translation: CASSGGITGKPLHF. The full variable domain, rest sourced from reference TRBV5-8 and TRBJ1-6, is EAGVTQSPTHLIKTRGQQATLRCSPISGHTSVYWYQQALGLGLQFLLWYDEGEERNRGNFPPRFSGRQFPNYSSELNVNALELEDSALYLCASSGGITGKPLHFGNGTRLTVT.